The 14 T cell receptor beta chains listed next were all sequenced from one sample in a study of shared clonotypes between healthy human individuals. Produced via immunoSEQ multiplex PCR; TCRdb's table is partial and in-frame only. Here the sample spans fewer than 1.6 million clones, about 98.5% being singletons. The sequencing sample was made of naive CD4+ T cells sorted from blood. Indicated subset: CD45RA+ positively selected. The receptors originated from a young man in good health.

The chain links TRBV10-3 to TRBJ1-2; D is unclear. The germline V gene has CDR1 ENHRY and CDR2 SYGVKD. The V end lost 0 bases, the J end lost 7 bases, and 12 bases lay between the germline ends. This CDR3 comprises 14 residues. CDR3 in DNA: TGTGCCATCAGTGAGTCGCTGGACTCCCGTGGCTACACCTTC. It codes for CAISESLDSRGYTF.

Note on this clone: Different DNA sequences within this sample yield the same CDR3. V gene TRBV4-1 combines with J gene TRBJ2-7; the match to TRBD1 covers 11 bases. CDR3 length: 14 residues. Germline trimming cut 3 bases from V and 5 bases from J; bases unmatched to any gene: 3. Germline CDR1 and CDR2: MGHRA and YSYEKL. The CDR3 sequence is CASSQGTGGNEQYF. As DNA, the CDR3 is TGCGCCAGCAGCCAGGGGACAGGGGGGAACGAGCAGTACTTC.

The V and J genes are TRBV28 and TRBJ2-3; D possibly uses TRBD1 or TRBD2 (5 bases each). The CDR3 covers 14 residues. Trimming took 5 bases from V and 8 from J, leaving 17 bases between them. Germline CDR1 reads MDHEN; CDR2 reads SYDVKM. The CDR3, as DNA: TGTGCCAGCAGTCCTCGGGACCCCCTTCCTACGCAGTATTTT. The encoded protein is CASSPRDPLPTQYF.

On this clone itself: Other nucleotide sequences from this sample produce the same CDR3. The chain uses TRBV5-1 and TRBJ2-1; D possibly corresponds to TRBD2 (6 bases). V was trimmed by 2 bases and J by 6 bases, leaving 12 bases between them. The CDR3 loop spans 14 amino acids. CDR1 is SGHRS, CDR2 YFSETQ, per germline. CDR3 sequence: CASSFGTPSNEQFF. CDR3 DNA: TGCGCCAGCAGCTTCGGGACTCCGTCCAATGAGCAGTTCTTC.

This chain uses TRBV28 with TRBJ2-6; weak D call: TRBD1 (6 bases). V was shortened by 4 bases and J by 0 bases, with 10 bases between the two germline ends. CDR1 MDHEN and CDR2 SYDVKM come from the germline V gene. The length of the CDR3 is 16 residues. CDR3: CASSSTGNSGANVLTF. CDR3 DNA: TGTGCCAGCAGTTCCACAGGGAACTCTGGGGCCAACGTCCTGACTTTC. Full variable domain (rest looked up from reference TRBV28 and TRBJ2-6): DVKVTQSSRYLVKRTGEKVFLECVQDMDHENMFWYRQDPGLGLRLIYFSYDVKMKEKGDIPEGYSVSREKKERFSLILESASTNQTSMYLCASSSTGNSGANVLTFGAGSRLTVL.

The CDR3 protein is CAEAPANTGELFF. As DNA, the CDR3 is TGTGCCGAGGCCCCCGCGAACACCGGGGAGCTGTTTTTT. This sequence joins TRBV6-1 and TRBJ2-2; D not resolved. Trimming cost V 11 bases and J 0 bases, with 10 bases left between them. The CDR3 length is 13 residues. Germline CDR1 and CDR2: MNHNS and SASEGT.

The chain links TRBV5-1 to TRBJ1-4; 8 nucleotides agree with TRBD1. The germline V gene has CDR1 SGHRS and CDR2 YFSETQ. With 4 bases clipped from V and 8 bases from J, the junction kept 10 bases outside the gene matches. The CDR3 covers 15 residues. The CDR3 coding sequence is TGCGCCAGCAGCACCGGACAGGGAAAAGAGGAAAAACTGTTTTTT. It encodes CASSTGQGKEEKLFF.

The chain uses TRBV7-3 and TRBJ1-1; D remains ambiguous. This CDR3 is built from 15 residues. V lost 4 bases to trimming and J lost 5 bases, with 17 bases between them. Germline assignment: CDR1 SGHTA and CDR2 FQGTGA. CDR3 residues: CASSSTVGPSTEAFF. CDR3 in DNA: TGTGCCAGCAGCTCCACGGTAGGGCCAAGTACTGAAGCTTTCTTT.

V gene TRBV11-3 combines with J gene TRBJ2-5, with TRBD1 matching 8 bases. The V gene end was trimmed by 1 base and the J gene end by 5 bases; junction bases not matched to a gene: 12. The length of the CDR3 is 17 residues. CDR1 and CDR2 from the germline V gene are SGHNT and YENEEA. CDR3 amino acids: CASSLGVQGALSETQYF. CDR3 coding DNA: TGTGCCAGCAGCTTAGGGGTCCAGGGGGCATTATCGGAGACCCAGTACTTC. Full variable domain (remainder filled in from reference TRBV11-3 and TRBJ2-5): EAGVVQSPRYKIIEKKQPVAFWCNPISGHNTLYWYLQNLGQGPELLIRYENEEAVDDSQLPKDRFSAERLKGVDSTLKIQPAELGDSAVYLCASSLGVQGALSETQYFGPGTRLLVL.

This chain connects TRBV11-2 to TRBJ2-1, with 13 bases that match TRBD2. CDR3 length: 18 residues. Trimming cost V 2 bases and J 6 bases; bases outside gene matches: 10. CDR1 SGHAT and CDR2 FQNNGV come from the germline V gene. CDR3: CASSLWRTSGSVGNEQFF. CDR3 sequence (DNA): TGTGCCAGCAGCTTATGGAGGACTAGCGGGAGTGTAGGCAATGAGCAGTTCTTC.

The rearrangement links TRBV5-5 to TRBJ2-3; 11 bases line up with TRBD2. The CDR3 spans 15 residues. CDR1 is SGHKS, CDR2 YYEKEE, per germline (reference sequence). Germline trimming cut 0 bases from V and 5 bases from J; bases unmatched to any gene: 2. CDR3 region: CASSLGTSGRDTQYF. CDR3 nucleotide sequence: TGTGCCAGCAGCTTGGGTACTAGCGGGAGAGATACGCAGTATTTT.

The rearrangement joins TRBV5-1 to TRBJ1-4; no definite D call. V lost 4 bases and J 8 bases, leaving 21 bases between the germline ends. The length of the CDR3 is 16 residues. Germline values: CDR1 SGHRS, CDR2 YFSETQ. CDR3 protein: CASSAGPLGQGEKLFF. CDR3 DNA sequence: TGCGCCAGCAGCGCTGGACCTTTGGGCCAAGGCGAAAAACTGTTTTTT. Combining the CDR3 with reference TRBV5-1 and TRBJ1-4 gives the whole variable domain KAGVTQTPRYLIKTRGQQVTLSCSPISGHRSVSWYQQTPGQGLQFLFEYFSETQRNKGNFPGRFSGRQFSNSRSEMNVSTLELGDSALYLCASSAGPLGQGEKLFFGSGTQLSVL.

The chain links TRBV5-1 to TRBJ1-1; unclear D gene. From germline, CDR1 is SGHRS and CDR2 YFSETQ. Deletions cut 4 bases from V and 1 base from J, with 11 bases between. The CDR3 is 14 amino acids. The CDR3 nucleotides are TGCGCCAGCAGCGAGGCGCCTGCGAACACTGAAGCTTTCTTT. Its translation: CASSEAPANTEAFF.

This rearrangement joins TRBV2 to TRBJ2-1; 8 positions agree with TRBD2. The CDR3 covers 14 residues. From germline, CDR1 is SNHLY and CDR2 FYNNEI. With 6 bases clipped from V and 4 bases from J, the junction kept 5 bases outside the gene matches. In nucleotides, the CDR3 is TGTGCCAGCAGCCTGGGACTAGTGTACAATGAGCAGTTCTTC. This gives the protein CASSLGLVYNEQFF. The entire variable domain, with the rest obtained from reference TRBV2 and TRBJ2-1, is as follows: EPEVTQTPSHQVTQMGQEVILRCVPISNHLYFYWYRQILGQKVEFLVSFYNNEISEKSEIFDDQFSVERPDGSNFTLKIRSTKLEDSAMYFCASSLGLVYNEQFFGPGTRLTVL.